The entry that follows covers one T cell receptor (beta chain) sequence. Its antigen remains unidentified. No base qualities exist here, and no much larger clone lies one base off it. TCR CDR3 regions were amplified from genomic DNA by multiplex PCR using the deep immunoSEQ assay. For each cell subset, the extracted genomic DNA was distributed evenly across all wells of several immunoSEQ 96-well plates, and each plate served as one replicate. For sorted subsets, around 200 ng genomic DNA, equal to 30,000 or so T cell genomes, was loaded into each replicate PCR. Purified libraries were measured with a Qubit 3.0 fluorometer, size-checked on a Bioanalyzer 2100, and measured again with the KAPA Library Quantification kit. A separate single-read 150-cycle Illumina NextSeq 550 flow cell was used to sequence each immunoSEQ 96-well plate. The study's processing was this. Because only junctional sequences without quality scores were contained in the immunoSEQ output, filtering matching that applied to full-length reads could not be performed. Sequences were annotated with PyIR, a Python wrapper for IgBLAST v1.9, and V/J genes and CDR3 were assigned using IMGT germline references. Reads were filtered out if the reads had weak V/J assignments (E-value above 1e-6), no CDR3, stop codons, out-of-frame junctions, or ambiguous translated residues. A V3J clonotype was defined by an identical inferred V gene, J gene, and CDR3 amino acid sequence. To compute the percentage overlap between repertoires, the number of shared unique clonotypes was divided by the size of the smaller repertoire. RTK rarefaction, the Chao1 estimator, and Recon v2.1 estimates of unobserved clonotypes were used to assess repertoire richness. Generation probabilities were computed with OLGA for all TCRbeta clonotypes obtained by the gDNA method from several donors. TCRdb provides this immuneACCESS table in a form limited to in-frame rearrangements. Some clones are lacking; in checked studies, under half of them reflect an unresolved V gene, and why the rest are absent is not known. V and J calls and clone size come straight from that table; D and trimming were deduced from the DNA. Here the sample has more than 2,000,000 clones; just over 90% occur a single time. The ten biggest clones cover over 0.12% of the sample.

This sample was included in a study of shared clonotypes between healthy human individuals (dated by TCRdb to about 2020). General notes on the study: The cohort included three men and two women between 18 and 49 years of age. For each donor, CD4 naive and CD4 memory were each given three plates, CD8 naive was given two plates, and CD8 memory was given one plate. Different laboratories and diverse techniques were used to prepare libraries and sequence TCR repertoires, to increase sequencing depth and limit assay-specific biases. The study deeply sequenced blood TCR repertoires of five healthy adults to estimate repertoire size and the extent of clonotype sharing between individuals. Between about 0.9 and 9 billion PBMCs per donor were obtained by leukapheresis. Beyond this particular receptor, the publication reports: Sampling was limited to blood, and TCR repertoires in tissue likely differ from TCR repertoires in blood. Rarefaction of sorted-subset datasets indicated incomplete sequencing despite the large sequencing depth. Based on pairwise subsampling, the degree of clonotype sharing among donors was expected to be affected by sequencing depth. The small number of donors limited the genetic and exposure-history diversity represented. Compared with non-shared clonotypes, clonotypes shared by all four sorted-subset donors had higher generation probabilities. Estimated clonotype richness was generally larger for naive than for memory subsets. When several donors were compared, the shared fraction of clonotypes was about 5.5% for naive CD4, roughly 3.4% for naive CD8, 2.3% for memory CD4, and 0.4% for memory CD8.

Donors were healthy HIV-negative adults with no recently reported acute infections or vaccinations. Every donor was a Caucasian adult living in Nashville, Tennessee, USA. Magnetic negative selection was used to enrich CD4+ T cells, after which naive cells were positively selected on CD45RA and the negative fraction became the memory subset. After blood collection by leukapheresis, PBMCs were isolated using Ficoll-Histopaque density gradient centrifugation and then cryopreserved in the vapor phase of liquid nitrogen. Analytical flow cytometry was used to check the purity and quantity of each magnetically sorted T cell population. Genomic DNA was isolated from every sorted fraction and measured by UV absorbance on a Nanodrop 2000c. Reading from cysteine to phenylalanine, the CDR3 counts 15 amino acids. CDR3 DNA is the only sequence kept; it has 45 bases, read in frame from the first base. V sheds 2 bases and J sheds 2 bases, leaving 7 bases between their ends. The germline V gene yields MNHNS for CDR1 and SASEGT for CDR2.

Sequencing was done on a sample of naive CD4+ T cells sorted from blood. In light of the paper, this sample's cell subset or site label describes: CD45RA+ positively selected. The V gene is TRBV6-1 and the J gene is TRBJ1-6, with the D gene call left open. This TCR was recovered from a man between 18 and 29 years old in good health. The DNA is as follows: TGTGCCAGCAGTGAATCAAGCGCCTATAATTCACCCCTCCACTTT. Translated, this gives CASSESSAYNSPLHF.